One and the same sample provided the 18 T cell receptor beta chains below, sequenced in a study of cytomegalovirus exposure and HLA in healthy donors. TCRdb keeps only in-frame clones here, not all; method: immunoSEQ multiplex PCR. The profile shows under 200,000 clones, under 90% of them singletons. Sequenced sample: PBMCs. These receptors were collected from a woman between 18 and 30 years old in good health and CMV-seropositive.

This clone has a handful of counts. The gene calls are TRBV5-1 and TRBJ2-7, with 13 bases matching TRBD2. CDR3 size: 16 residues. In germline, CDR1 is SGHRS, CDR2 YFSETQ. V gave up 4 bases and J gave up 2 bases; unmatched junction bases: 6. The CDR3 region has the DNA TGCGCCAGCAGCCCCGGGACTAGCGGGATTACCTACGAGCAGTACTTC. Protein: CASSPGTSGITYEQYF.

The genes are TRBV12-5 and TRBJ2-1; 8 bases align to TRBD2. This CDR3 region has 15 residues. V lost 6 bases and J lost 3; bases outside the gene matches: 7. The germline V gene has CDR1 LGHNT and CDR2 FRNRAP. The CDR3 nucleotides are TGTGCTAGTGGCCCAGCGGGAGCTTTCTACAATGAGCAGTTCTTC. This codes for CASGPAGAFYNEQFF. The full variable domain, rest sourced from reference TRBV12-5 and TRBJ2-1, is DARVTQTPRHKVTEMGQEVTMRCQPILGHNTVFWYRQTMMQGLELLAYFRNRAPLDDSGMPKDRFSAEMPDATLATLKIQPSEPRDSAVYFCASGPAGAFYNEQFFGPGTRLTVL.

The CDR3 reads CASSGRDIPPIGEQFF. CDR3 coding DNA: TGTGCCAGCAGCGGGAGGGACATCCCCCCTATAGGTGAGCAGTTCTTC. This rearrangement joins TRBV7-9 to TRBJ2-1; D possibly corresponds to TRBD2 (7 bases). Deletions cut 5 bases from V and 9 bases from J, with 23 bases between. CDR3 length: 16 residues. The germline V gene encodes CDR1 SEHNR and CDR2 FQNEAQ (reference sequence).

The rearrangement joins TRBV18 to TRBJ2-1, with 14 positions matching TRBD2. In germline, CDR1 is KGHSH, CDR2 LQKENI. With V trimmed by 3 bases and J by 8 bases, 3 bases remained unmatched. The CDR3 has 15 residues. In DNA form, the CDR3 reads TGTGCCAGCTCACCTGGGACTAGCGGGAGTTATGAGCAGTTCTTC. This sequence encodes CASSPGTSGSYEQFF.

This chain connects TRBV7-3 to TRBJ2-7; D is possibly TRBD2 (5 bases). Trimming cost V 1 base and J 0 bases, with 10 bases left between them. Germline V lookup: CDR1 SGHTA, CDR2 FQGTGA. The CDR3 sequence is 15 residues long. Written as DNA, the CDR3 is TGTGCCAGCAGCTTAAAACGAGGGAGCTCCTACGAGCAGTACTTC. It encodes CASSLKRGSSYEQYF.

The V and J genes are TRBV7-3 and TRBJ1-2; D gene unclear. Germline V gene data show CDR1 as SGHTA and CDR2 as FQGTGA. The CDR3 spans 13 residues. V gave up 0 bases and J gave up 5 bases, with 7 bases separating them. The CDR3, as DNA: TGTGCCAGCAGCTTAACGGGCACTTATGGCTACACCTTC. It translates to CASSLTGTYGYTF.

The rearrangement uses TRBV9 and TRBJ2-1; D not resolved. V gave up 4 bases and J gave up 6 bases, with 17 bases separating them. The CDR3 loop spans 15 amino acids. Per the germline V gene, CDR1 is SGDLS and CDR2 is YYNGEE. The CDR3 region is CASSPSLRARNEQFF. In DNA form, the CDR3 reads TGTGCCAGCAGCCCCTCCCTTCGAGCCCGCAATGAGCAGTTCTTC.

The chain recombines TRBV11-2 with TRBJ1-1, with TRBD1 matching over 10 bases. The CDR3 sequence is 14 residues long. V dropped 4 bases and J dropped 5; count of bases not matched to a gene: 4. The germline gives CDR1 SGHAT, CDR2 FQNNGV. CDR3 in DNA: TGTGCCAGCAGCTGGGGGACAGGGGAAACTGAAGCTTTCTTT. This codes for CASSWGTGETEAFF.

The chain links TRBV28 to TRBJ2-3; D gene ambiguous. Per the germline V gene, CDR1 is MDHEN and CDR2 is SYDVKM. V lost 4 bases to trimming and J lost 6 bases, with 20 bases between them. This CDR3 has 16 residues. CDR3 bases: TGTGCCAGCAGTTCTCAGCGCATTCCTTCTCTGGATACGCAGTATTTT. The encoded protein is CASSSQRIPSLDTQYF.

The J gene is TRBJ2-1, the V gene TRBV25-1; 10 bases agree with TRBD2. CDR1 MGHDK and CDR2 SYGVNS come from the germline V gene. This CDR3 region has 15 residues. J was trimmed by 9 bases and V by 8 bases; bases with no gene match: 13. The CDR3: CASGLAVTHLSEQFF. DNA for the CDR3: TGTGCCAGCGGACTAGCGGTGACGCATCTTTCTGAGCAGTTCTTC.

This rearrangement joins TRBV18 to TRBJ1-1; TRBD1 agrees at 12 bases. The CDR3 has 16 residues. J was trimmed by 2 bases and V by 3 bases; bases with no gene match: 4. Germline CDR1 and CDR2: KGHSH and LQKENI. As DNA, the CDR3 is TGTGCCAGCTCACCCGGGACAGGGGGCATCAACACTGAAGCTTTCTTT. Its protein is CASSPGTGGINTEAFF.

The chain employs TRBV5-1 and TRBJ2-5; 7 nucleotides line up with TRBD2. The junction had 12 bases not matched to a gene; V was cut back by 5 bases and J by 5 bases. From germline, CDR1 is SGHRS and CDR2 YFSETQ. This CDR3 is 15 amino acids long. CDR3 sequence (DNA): TGCGCCAGCAGTTGGAGACACGGGGGGTTGGAGACCCAGTACTTC. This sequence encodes CASSWRHGGLETQYF.

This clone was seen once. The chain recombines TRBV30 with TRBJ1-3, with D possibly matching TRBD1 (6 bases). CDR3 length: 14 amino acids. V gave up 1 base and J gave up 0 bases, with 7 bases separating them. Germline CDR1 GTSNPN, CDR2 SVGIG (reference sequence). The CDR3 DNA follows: TGTGCCTGGAGTGGGACAGTCTCTGGAAACACCATATATTTT. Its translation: CAWSGTVSGNTIYF.

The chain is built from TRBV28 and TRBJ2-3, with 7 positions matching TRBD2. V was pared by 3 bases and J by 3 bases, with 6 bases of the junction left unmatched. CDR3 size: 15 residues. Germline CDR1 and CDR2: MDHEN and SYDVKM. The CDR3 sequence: CASSFWGEGTDTQYF. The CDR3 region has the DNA TGTGCCAGCAGTTTTTGGGGGGAGGGGACAGATACGCAGTATTTT.

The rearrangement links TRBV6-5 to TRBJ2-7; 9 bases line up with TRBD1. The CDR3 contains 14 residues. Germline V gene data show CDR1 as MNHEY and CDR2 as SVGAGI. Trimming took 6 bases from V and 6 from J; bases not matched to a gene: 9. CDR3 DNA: TGTGCCAGCAGCCCCGGGACAGGGACGGGCGAGCAGTACTTC. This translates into CASSPGTGTGEQYF.

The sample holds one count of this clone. This CDR3 is CASSLGLAAQETQYF. The CDR3, as DNA: TGTGCCAGCAGCTTAGGTTTAGCGGCCCAAGAGACCCAGTACTTC. The V gene is TRBV7-2, the J gene TRBJ2-5; TRBD2 is a possible D gene (6 bases). The CDR3 has 15 amino acids. Trimming cost V 1 base and J 1 base, with 10 bases left between them. The germline V gene encodes CDR1 SGHTA and CDR2 FQGNSA.

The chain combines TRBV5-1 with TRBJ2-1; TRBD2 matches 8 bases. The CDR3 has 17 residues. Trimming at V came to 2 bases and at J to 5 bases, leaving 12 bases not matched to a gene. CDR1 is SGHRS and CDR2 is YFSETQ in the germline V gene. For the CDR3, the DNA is TGCGCCAGCAGCTTATCGGCCGGGAGGGTTTTCGACAATGAGCAGTTCTTC. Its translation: CASSLSAGRVFDNEQFF.

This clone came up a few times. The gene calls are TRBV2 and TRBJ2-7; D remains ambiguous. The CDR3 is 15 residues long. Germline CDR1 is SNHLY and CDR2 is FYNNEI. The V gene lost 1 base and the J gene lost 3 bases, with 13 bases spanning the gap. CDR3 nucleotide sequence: TGTGCCAGCAGTGAAGGGTACAGTCGCCTCTACGAGCAGTACTTC. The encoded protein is CASSEGYSRLYEQYF.